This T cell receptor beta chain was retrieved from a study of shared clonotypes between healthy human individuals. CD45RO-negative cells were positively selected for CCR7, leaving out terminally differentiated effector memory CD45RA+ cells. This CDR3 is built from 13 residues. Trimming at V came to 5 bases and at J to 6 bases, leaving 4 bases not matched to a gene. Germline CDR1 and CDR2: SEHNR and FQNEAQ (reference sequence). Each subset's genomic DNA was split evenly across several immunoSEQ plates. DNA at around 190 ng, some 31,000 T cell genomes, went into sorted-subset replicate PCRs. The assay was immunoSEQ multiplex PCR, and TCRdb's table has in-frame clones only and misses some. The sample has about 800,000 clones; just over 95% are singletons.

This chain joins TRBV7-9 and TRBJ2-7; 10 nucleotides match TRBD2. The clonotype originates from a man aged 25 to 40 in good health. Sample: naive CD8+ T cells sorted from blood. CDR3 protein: CASSPPSGSEQYF. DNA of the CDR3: TGTGCCAGCAGCCCCCCTAGCGGGAGCGAGCAGTACTTC.